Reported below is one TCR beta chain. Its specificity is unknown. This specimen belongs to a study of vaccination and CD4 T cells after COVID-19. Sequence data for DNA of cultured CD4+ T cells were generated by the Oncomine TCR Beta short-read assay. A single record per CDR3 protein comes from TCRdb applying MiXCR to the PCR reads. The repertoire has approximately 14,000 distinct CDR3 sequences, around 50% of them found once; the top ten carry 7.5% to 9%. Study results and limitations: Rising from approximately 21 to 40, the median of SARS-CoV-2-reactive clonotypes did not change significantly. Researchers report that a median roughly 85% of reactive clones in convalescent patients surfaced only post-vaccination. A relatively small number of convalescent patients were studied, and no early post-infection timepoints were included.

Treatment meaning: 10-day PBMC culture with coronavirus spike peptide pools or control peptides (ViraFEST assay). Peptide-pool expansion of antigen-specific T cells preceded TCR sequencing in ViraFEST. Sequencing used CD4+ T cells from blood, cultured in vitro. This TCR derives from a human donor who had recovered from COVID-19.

The CDR3 nucleotides are TGTGCCAGCAGAGAGGGGGGGCTCTACAATGAGCAGTTCTTC. This translates into CASREGGLYNEQFF. The rearrangement uses TRBV27 and TRBJ2-1; D is possibly TRBD2 (7 bases). The CDR3 length is 14 residues. Germline CDR1 is MNHEY and CDR2 is SMNVEV (reference sequence). V was trimmed by 6 bases and J by 3 bases, leaving 12 bases between them.